These 26 T cell receptor beta chains were sequenced from one sample in a study of shared clonotypes between healthy human individuals. The protocol was immunoSEQ multiplex PCR, while the TCRdb copy is restricted to in-frame clones and leaves out a portion. This table holds 2.3 million or so clones, about 92% found once. Sequencing was carried out using naive CD4+ T cells from PBMCs. Regarding subset: CD45RA+ positively selected. The receptors were gathered from a man aged 18-30 years in good health. Some clones in this sample may be carry-over from other donors' samples.

This clone is a singleton in its sample. The chain carries TRBV5-1 and TRBJ1-3, with D possibly being TRBD1 (5 bases). With 4 bases removed from V and 4 bases from J, the gap between germline ends came to 15 bases. The CDR3 is 15 residues long. CDR1 is SGHRS and CDR2 is YFSETQ in the germline V gene. CDR3 bases: TGCGCCAGCAGCCGTGACAGTCGGAACGGAAACACCATATATTTT. This translates into CASSRDSRNGNTIYF.

The chain carries TRBV18 and TRBJ1-3; no firm D call. CDR1 and CDR2 from the germline V gene are KGHSH and LQKENI. Trimming removed 0 bases at V and 1 base at J, with 7 bases between. The CDR3 covers 15 residues. The CDR3, as DNA: TGTGCCAGCTCACCACCGATAGGGTCTGGAAACACCATATATTTT. Translated, it gives CASSPPIGSGNTIYF.

The CDR3 bases are TGTGCCATCAGTTCTACCCGGGACAGGGTCTACGAGCAGTACTTC. Amino acids: CAISSTRDRVYEQYF. The rearrangement uses TRBV10-3 and TRBJ2-7, with 9 bases matching TRBD1. V lost 5 bases and J lost 3; bases outside the gene matches: 8. The CDR3 length is 15 residues. In germline, CDR1 is ENHRY, CDR2 SYGVKD.

The genes are TRBV30 and TRBJ1-3; 7 nucleotides line up with TRBD1. Germline V gene data show CDR1 as GTSNPN and CDR2 as SVGIG (reference sequence). Trimming at V came to 2 bases and at J to 3 bases, leaving 7 bases not matched to a gene. CDR3 length: 15 residues. The CDR3 is CAWSPPTGLGNTIYF. The CDR3 coding sequence is TGTGCCTGGAGTCCACCGACAGGGCTTGGAAACACCATATATTTT. Full variable domain (missing parts from reference TRBV30 and TRBJ1-3): SQTIHQWPATLVQPVGSPLSLECTVEGTSNPNLYWYRQAAGRGLQLLFYSVGIGQISSEVPQNLSASRPQDRQFILSSKKLLLSDSGFYLCAWSPPTGLGNTIYFGEGSWLTVV.

This chain uses TRBV7-9 with TRBJ1-1; 7 bases fit TRBD1. This CDR3 has 15 amino acids. V lost 0 bases to trimming and J lost 0 bases; unmatched junction nucleotides: 1. The germline CDR1 and CDR2 sequences are SEHNR and FQNEAQ (reference sequence). CDR3 in amino acids: CASSLARGLNTEAFF. CDR3 nucleotide sequence: TGTGCCAGCAGCTTAGCGAGGGGGCTGAACACTGAAGCTTTCTTT.

This clone was detected once. The chain is built from TRBV7-3 and TRBJ2-3; TRBD2 aligns across 12 bases. The CDR3 is made up of 15 amino acids. Germline loops: CDR1 SGHTA, CDR2 FQGTGA. V shed 5 bases and J 6 bases; nucleotides not matched to a gene: 6. Here the CDR3 reads CASSLAGGPWDTQYF. CDR3 coding DNA: TGTGCCAGCAGCCTAGCGGGAGGGCCATGGGATACGCAGTATTTT.

This sequence joins TRBV5-6 and TRBJ1-2; 7 positions match TRBD1. Germline values: CDR1 SGHDT, CDR2 YYEEEE. This CDR3 has 14 residues. The V segment lost 3 bases and the J segment 4 bases; nucleotides outside the gene matches: 6. The CDR3 region has the DNA TGTGCCAGCAGCTCGACAGGGTTTGGCTATGGCTACACCTTC. This encodes CASSSTGFGYGYTF.

CDR3 region: CASSPAGDPGYGYTF. CDR3 nucleotide sequence: TGTGCCAGCAGTCCCGCGGGGGATCCTGGGTATGGCTACACCTTC. The chain is built from TRBV28 and TRBJ1-2; D perhaps matches TRBD1 (5 bases). The CDR3 totals 15 residues. V lost 5 bases to trimming and J lost 5 bases, with 18 bases between them. CDR1 MDHEN and CDR2 SYDVKM come from the germline V gene.

The chain uses TRBV29-1 and TRBJ1-4, with TRBD1 as a possible D gene (6 bases). CDR3 length: 13 amino acids. Germline values: CDR1 SQVTM, CDR2 ANQGSEA. Trimming stripped 7 bases from V and 6 bases from J, with 15 bases between. The CDR3 DNA sequence: TGCAGCGCGAAGGAAGGGGGGGATGAAAAACTGTTTTTT. Translated: CSAKEGGDEKLFF.

The chain couples TRBV5-1 to TRBJ2-2, with 9 bases matching TRBD1. Looked up from germline, CDR1 is SGHRS and CDR2 is YFSETQ. The junction had 10 bases not matched to a gene; V was cut back by 6 bases and J by 7 bases. The CDR3 totals 15 residues. CDR3: CASTPGQGSNGELFF. CDR3 in DNA: TGCGCCAGCACTCCGGGACAGGGAAGTAACGGGGAGCTGTTTTTT. Variable domain in full (rest from reference TRBV5-1 and TRBJ2-2): KAGVTQTPRYLIKTRGQQVTLSCSPISGHRSVSWYQQTPGQGLQFLFEYFSETQRNKGNFPGRFSGRQFSNSRSEMNVSTLELGDSALYLCASTPGQGSNGELFFGEGSRLTVL.

The V call is TRBV18, the J call TRBJ2-3; a weak D match, TRBD2 (5 bases). V was shortened by 5 bases and J by 3 bases, with 15 bases between the two germline ends. The germline V gene encodes CDR1 KGHSH and CDR2 LQKENI. This CDR3 is built from 15 residues. The CDR3 DNA is TGTGCCAGCTCAACCCTAAGTCCGGGAACAGATACGCAGTATTTT. Translated, it gives CASSTLSPGTDTQYF.

Turning to this clone: The same CDR3 arises from other DNA sequences in this sample as well. This chain connects TRBV9 to TRBJ2-7; D ambiguous. CDR1 is SGDLS, CDR2 YYNGEE, per germline. With 0 bases removed from V and 0 bases from J, the gap between germline ends came to 4 bases. CDR3 size: 13 residues. CDR3: CASSVADSYEQYF. The CDR3 DNA follows: TGTGCCAGCAGCGTAGCGGACTCCTACGAGCAGTACTTC.

V usage is TRBV15 and J usage is TRBJ1-2; tentative D call: TRBD1 (5 bases). Germline V gives CDR1 LNHNV, CDR2 YYDKDF (reference sequence). V was cut by 2 bases and J by 8 bases, with 18 bases left in between. This CDR3 region has 15 residues. The CDR3 is CATSRPVVGEAGYTF. The CDR3 DNA reads as TGTGCCACCAGCAGACCCGTAGTAGGGGAGGCAGGCTACACCTTC.

V gene TRBV28 combines with J gene TRBJ1-1; D is uncertain. Between the trimmed V and J ends, which lost 10 bases and 0 bases, there was a span of 18 bases. CDR3 length: 15 amino acids. Germline CDR1 MDHEN, CDR2 SYDVKM. CDR3 nucleotides: TGTGCCACGACCGGCGGCCAAAAGATGAACACTGAAGCTTTCTTT. Residues: CATTGGQKMNTEAFF.

Notes on this clone: The same CDR3 is also encoded by other DNA sequences in this sample. The rearrangement joins TRBV5-4 to TRBJ2-3; D unresolved. The V end was cut by 0 bases, the J end by 3 bases, with 2 bases between. The CDR3 runs 12 residues. Germline CDR1 SGHNT, CDR2 YYREEE (reference sequence). CDR3 region: CASSLETDTQYF. In DNA form, the CDR3 reads TGTGCCAGCAGCTTGGAAACAGATACGCAGTATTTT.

The chain couples TRBV5-4 to TRBJ2-2, with D possibly being TRBD1 (5 bases). The CDR3 consists of 15 residues. CDR1 is SGHNT, CDR2 YYREEE, per germline (reference sequence). The V end was cut by 3 bases, the J end by 0 bases, with 9 bases between. The CDR3 DNA sequence: TGTGCCAGCAGCTCCATGACAGCGAACACCGGGGAGCTGTTTTTT. Residues: CASSSMTANTGELFF.

This sequence joins TRBV4-1 and TRBJ1-5; D perhaps matches TRBD1 (5 bases). V was shortened by 2 bases and J by 5 bases, with 7 bases between the two germline ends. The CDR3 is 13 residues long. Germline CDR1 and CDR2: MGHRA and YSYEKL. The DNA of the CDR3 is TGCGCCAGCAGCCAAACACAGGATCAGCCCCAGCATTTT. Protein: CASSQTQDQPQHF.

Here the CDR3 DNA reads TGTGCCAGCAGCCCAGGGGGCTGGACAGATACGCAGTATTTT. It yields the protein CASSPGGWTDTQYF. The rearrangement uses TRBV7-8 and TRBJ2-3, with TRBD1 matching over 8 bases. Germline lookup yields CDR1 SGHVS and CDR2 FQNEAQ. V dropped 5 bases and J dropped 3; count of bases not matched to a gene: 4. The CDR3 covers 14 residues. Filled out from reference TRBV7-8 and TRBJ2-3, the complete variable domain reads GAGVSQSPRYKVAKRGQDVALRCDPISGHVSLFWYQQALGQGPEFLTYFQNEAQLDKSGLPSDRFFAERPEGSVSTLKIQRTQQEDSAVYLCASSPGGWTDTQYFGPGTRLTVL.

The chain combines TRBV6-4 with TRBJ2-1, with 9 bases fitting TRBD2. The CDR3 covers 16 residues. Germline values: CDR1 MRHNA, CDR2 SNTAGT. After removal of 1 base from V and 8 bases from J, the junction contained 9 bases not matched to a gene. The CDR3 sequence: CASSDWAGGPTDEQFF. CDR3 bases: TGTGCCAGCAGTGACTGGGCGGGAGGGCCCACCGATGAGCAGTTCTTC.

The rearrangement joins TRBV6-1 to TRBJ1-1, with unresolved D. V was pared by 7 bases and J by 1 base, with 7 bases between. Germline CDR1 reads MNHNS; CDR2 reads SASEGT. CDR3 length: 12 amino acids. The chain's CDR3 is CASIYENTEAFF. Written as DNA, the CDR3 is TGTGCCAGCATCTACGAGAACACTGAAGCTTTCTTT.

The chain uses TRBV15 and TRBJ1-1; D is possibly TRBD1 (5 bases). Trimming removed 0 bases at V and 11 bases at J, with 10 bases between. The CDR3 is 12 residues long. Germline V lookup: CDR1 LNHNV, CDR2 YYDKDF (reference sequence). DNA of the CDR3: TGTGCCACCAGCAGAGATAGGGACGGGGCTTTCTTT. Amino acids: CATSRDRDGAFF.

The chain employs TRBV27 and TRBJ2-3; 8 bases agree with TRBD1. Germline CDR1 reads MNHEY; CDR2 reads SMNVEV (reference sequence). V shed 3 bases, J shed 5 bases, and the junction held 4 bases outside the gene matches. The CDR3 loop spans 14 amino acids. The CDR3 region is CASSFGQGLDTQYF. Written as DNA, the CDR3 is TGTGCCAGCAGTTTCGGACAGGGCCTAGATACGCAGTATTTT.

The V and J genes are TRBV7-2 and TRBJ2-2; 8 nucleotides align to TRBD2. J gave up 7 bases and V 3 bases, and 16 bases lay outside the gene matches. The CDR3 covers 18 residues. The germline gives CDR1 SGHTA, CDR2 FQGNSA. In DNA, the CDR3 is TGTGCCAGCAGCTTCCCCGAAGGCGGGAGGAGGGGAGTCGGGGAGCTGTTTTTT. It is translated as CASSFPEGGRRGVGELFF.

V usage is TRBV5-6 and J usage is TRBJ1-3; 11 bases are shared with TRBD1. V was clipped by 3 bases and J by 3 bases; unmatched bases: 5. Germline values: CDR1 SGHDT, CDR2 YYEEEE. CDR3 length equals 16 residues. DNA of the CDR3: TGTGCCAGCAGCTCGGGACAGGGGGATAGTGGAAACACCATATATTTT. Residues: CASSSGQGDSGNTIYF.

The CDR3 spells CASSLGRGQYGIRDTEAFF. CDR3 DNA: TGTGCCAGCAGCTTAGGAAGGGGGCAGTACGGAATTCGGGACACTGAAGCTTTCTTT. The gene calls are TRBV11-2 and TRBJ1-1; 7 bases align to TRBD1. The trim removed 1 base at V and 3 bases at J, leaving 17 bases unmatched. CDR3 length equals 19 residues. Germline V CDR1 and CDR2: SGHAT, FQNNGV.

This chain joins TRBV5-1 and TRBJ2-3; 9 positions agree with TRBD2. Germline trimming cut 6 bases from V and 5 bases from J; bases unmatched to any gene: 4. CDR3 length: 13 residues. The germline CDR1 and CDR2 sequences are SGHRS and YFSETQ. CDR3 DNA sequence: TGCGCCAGCAATAGCGGGAGTTTAGATACGCAGTATTTT. This translates into CASNSGSLDTQYF.